This record concerns one TCR beta chain sequence. The antigen it binds to is not known. No per-base quality is available; no much larger clone lies one base away. These data originate in a study of blood T cell repertoires in COVID-19 (dated by TCRdb to 2020 to 2022). With respect to the entire study: Collaborator samples came from the United States, Italy and Spain and covered acute and convalescent phases of COVID-19. The repertoires were made available in a free public database intended to serve as a resource for research on the immune response to SARS-CoV-2. The material from the prospective study consisted of cDNA or gDNA derived from T cells, B-cell-depleted T cells, or PBMCs. Nearly every sample came with metadata listing a de-identified subject ID, COVID-19 status, age in years and sex. HLA class I and class II types, where available, came from metadata supplied by the sample provider rather than from assay-based typing. The samples were drawn from two sources: the first 160 participants of the ongoing ImmuneRACE study, and approximately 1,300 subjects contributed by 6 global collaborators. Deeply sampled blood TCRbeta repertoires from subjects exposed to, actively infected with, or recovered from COVID-19 were included in the dataset.

The CDR3, cysteine through phenylalanine, is 17 amino acids long. The retained sequence is limited to the CDR3, 51 bases, with the frame set at the first base. From a lookup of the germline V gene, CDR1 and CDR2 are SGHDN and FVKESK. V loses 5 bases of germline sequence and J loses 0 bases, and the interval between the two ends is 18 bases. General findings and caveats noted by the study authors: Clinical and demographic metadata were provided uncurated, with the amount varying by source and participant.

TCRbeta CDR3 regions were amplified from genomic DNA using the immunoSEQ Assay, a bias-controlled multiplex PCR. The study's processing was this. The number of nucleated cells in each sample was estimated from the amplification of reference gene primers within the assay. To quantify the absolute abundance of each unique TCRbeta CDR3 rearrangement, sequence reads were collapsed and filtered. Productive Simpson clonality was computed per sample as the square root of Simpson's diversity index over productive rearrangements. Entries here come from immuneACCESS through TCRdb and include only in-frame sequences with V and J called. Some clones fail to appear in such tables; in the studies checked, an unresolved V gene covers under half of the shortfall, and the cause of the remainder is unknown. The V and J calls and clone size come from that table; D and trimming were worked out from the DNA. The sample profile shows under 250,000 clones; 92% of them were found once. The ten top clones hold around 1.2% of the sample.

Each collaborating institution followed its own protocols to collect whole blood in K2EDTA tubes. For TCRbeta analysis, collaborators shipped samples in one of three forms: frozen whole blood, isolated PBMCs, or DNA extracted from either of those sample types. The TCR comes from a man aged 25-45 years with acute or convalescent COVID-19. Input material: peripheral blood. Recombination connected TRBV14 to TRBJ2-3; tentative D gene TRBD1, with 6 bases matching. The CDR3 is CASSALPGASSTDTQYF. The bases are TGTGCCAGCAGCGCCCTCCCAGGGGCCTCTAGCACAGATACGCAGTATTTT.